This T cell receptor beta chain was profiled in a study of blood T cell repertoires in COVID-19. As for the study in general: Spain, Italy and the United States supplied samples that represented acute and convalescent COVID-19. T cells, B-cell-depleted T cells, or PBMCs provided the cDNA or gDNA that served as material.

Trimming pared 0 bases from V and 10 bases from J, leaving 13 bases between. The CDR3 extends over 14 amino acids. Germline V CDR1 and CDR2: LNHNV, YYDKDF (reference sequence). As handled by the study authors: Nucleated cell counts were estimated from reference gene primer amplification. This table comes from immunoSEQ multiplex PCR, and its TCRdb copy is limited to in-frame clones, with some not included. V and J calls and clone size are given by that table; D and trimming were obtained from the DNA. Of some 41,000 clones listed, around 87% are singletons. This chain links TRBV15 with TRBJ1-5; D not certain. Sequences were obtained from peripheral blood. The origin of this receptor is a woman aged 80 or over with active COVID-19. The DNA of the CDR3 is TGTGCCACCAGCAGAGATTCCGGGGTAGCCCCCCAGCATTTT. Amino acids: CATSRDSGVAPQHF.